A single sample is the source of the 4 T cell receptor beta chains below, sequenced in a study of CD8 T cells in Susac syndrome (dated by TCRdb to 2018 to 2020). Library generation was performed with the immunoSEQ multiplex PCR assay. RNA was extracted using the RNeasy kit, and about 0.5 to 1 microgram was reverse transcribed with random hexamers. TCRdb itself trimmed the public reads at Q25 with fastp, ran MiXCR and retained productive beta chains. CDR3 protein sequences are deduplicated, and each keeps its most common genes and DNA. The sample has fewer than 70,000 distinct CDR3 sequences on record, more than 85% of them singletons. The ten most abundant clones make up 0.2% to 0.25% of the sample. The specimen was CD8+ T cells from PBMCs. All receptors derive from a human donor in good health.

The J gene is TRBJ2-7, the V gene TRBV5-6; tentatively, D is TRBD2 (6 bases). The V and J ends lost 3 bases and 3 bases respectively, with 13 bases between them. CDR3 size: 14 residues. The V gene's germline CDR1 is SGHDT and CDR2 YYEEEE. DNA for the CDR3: TGTGCCAGCAGCTGGGGGGTCGGGGTCTACGAGCAGTACTTC. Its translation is CASSWGVGVYEQYF.

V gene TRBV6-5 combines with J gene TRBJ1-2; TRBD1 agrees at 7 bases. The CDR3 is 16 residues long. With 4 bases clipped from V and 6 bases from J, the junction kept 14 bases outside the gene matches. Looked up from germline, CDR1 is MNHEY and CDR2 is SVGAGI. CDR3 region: CASSFTRTGSLNGYTF. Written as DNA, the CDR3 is TGTGCCAGCAGTTTCACTCGGACAGGCTCCTTAAATGGCTACACCTTC.

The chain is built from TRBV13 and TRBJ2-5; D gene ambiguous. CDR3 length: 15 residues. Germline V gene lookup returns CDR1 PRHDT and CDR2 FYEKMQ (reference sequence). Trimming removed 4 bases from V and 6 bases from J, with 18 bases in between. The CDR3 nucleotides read TGTGCCAGCAGCTCCATACTCGATGAGAGGCAGACCCAGTACTTC. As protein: CASSSILDERQTQYF.

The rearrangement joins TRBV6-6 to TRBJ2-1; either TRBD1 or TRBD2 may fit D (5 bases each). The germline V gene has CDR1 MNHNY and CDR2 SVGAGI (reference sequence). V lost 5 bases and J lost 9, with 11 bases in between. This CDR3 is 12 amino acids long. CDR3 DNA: TGTGCCAGCAGTAATAGGGGAGTTGAGCAGTTCTTC. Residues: CASSNRGVEQFF.